One sample yielded the 23 T cell receptor beta chains listed below, sequenced in a study of radiotherapy plus CTLA-4 blockade in lung cancer. The table came from immunoSEQ multiplex PCR; TCRdb's copy has only in-frame clones and leaves some out. Among about 38,000 clones, 70% to 80% were seen once, and the ten largest hold around 9.5%. The material sequenced was peripheral blood, taken from a patient treated with radiotherapy plus ipilimumab. Receptors were obtained from a human donor with non-small cell lung cancer who had stable disease on radiotherapy plus ipilimumab.

Regarding this clone: The same CDR3 can be traced to other DNA sequences in this sample. The chain carries TRBV30 and TRBJ1-5; D is unresolved. Germline V CDR1 and CDR2: GTSNPN, SVGIG (reference sequence). V lost 4 bases and J 1 base, leaving 8 bases between the germline ends. The CDR3 spans 13 residues. CDR3 sequence (DNA): TGTGCCTGGACGTTGGACAGCAATCAGCCCCAGCATTTT. Its translation: CAWTLDSNQPQHF.

The chain combines TRBV7-9 with TRBJ2-3; perhaps TRBD1 as D (6 bases). The CDR3 length is 15 residues. V shed 1 base and J shed 5 bases, with 13 bases lying between them. In germline, CDR1 is SEHNR, CDR2 FQNEAQ (reference sequence). In nucleotides, the CDR3 is TGTGCCAGCAGCTTAGGGTGGCAGGGGAAAGATACGCAGTATTTT. Translated, it gives CASSLGWQGKDTQYF.

This clone was counted only a few times. V is TRBV4-1 and J is TRBJ1-4, with D hard to call. The germline V gene encodes CDR1 MGHRA and CDR2 YSYEKL. V gave up 0 bases and J gave up 7 bases, with 12 bases separating them. The CDR3 has 15 residues. CDR3 amino acids: CASSQELVRPEKLFF. As DNA, the CDR3 is TGCGCCAGCAGCCAAGAACTGGTCCGTCCTGAAAAACTGTTTTTT.

The chain uses TRBV9 and TRBJ1-4; D is perhaps TRBD1 (6 bases). CDR3 length: 16 residues. V dropped 3 bases and J dropped 5 bases, with 17 bases sitting between them. Germline lookup yields CDR1 SGDLS and CDR2 YYNGEE. CDR3 residues: CASSAHPTGPNEKLFF. The CDR3 DNA reads TGTGCCAGCAGCGCGCATCCGACAGGCCCAAATGAAAAACTGTTTTTT.

In this sample, this clone turned up once. This chain connects TRBV29-1 to TRBJ1-1, with TRBD1 matching 8 bases. The germline V gene encodes CDR1 SQVTM and CDR2 ANQGSEA. This CDR3 is built from 13 residues. Losses at the gene ends were 6 bases for V and 1 base for J; bases not matched to a gene: 4. DNA for the CDR3: TGCAGCGTGATTGGACAGGGGAACACTGAAGCTTTCTTT. This translates into CSVIGQGNTEAFF.

J is TRBJ1-4 and V is TRBV18; D may be TRBD1 (5 bases). V was clipped by 3 bases and J by 0 bases, with 14 bases between them. From germline, CDR1 is KGHSH and CDR2 LQKENI. The CDR3 is 17 residues long. The CDR3 region is CASSPPGDFATNEKLFF. The CDR3 DNA reads TGTGCCAGCTCACCCCCGGGGGATTTCGCAACTAATGAAAAACTGTTTTTT.

The J gene is TRBJ1-2, the V gene TRBV5-1, with a weak D call TRBD1 (5 bases). The CDR3 has 12 residues. V was cut by 0 bases and J by 8 bases, with 8 bases left in between. CDR1 is SGHRS and CDR2 is YFSETQ in the germline V gene. The CDR3 sequence: CASSLERGGYTF. CDR3 DNA: TGCGCCAGCAGCTTGGAAAGGGGAGGCTACACCTTC. Based on the CDR3 plus reference TRBV5-1 and TRBJ1-2, the full variable domain is KAGVTQTPRYLIKTRGQQVTLSCSPISGHRSVSWYQQTPGQGLQFLFEYFSETQRNKGNFPGRFSGRQFSNSRSEMNVSTLELGDSALYLCASSLERGGYTFGSGTRLTVV.

The rearrangement links TRBV25-1 to TRBJ1-1, with 8 nucleotides matching TRBD1. CDR3 length: 14 residues. V was pared by 8 bases and J by 1 base, with 6 bases of the junction left unmatched. Germline V gene lookup returns CDR1 MGHDK and CDR2 SYGVNS. The CDR3 DNA sequence: TGTGCCAGCTCCCGGGACAGGAGGAACACTGAAGCTTTCTTT. The encoded protein is CASSRDRRNTEAFF.

V gene TRBV6-1 combines with J gene TRBJ1-4, with 7 bases fitting TRBD1. With 0 bases clipped from V and 0 bases from J, the junction kept 4 bases outside the gene matches. Germline CDR1 reads MNHNS; CDR2 reads SASEGT. The length of the CDR3 is 17 residues. CDR3 sequence: CASSEAATGATNEKLFF. The CDR3 DNA reads TGTGCCAGCAGTGAAGCGGCAACAGGGGCAACTAATGAAAAACTGTTTTTT.

J is TRBJ1-6 and V is TRBV30; no reliable D call. The V gene's germline CDR1 is GTSNPN and CDR2 SVGIG (reference sequence). This CDR3 has 13 amino acids. Trimming cost V 4 bases and J 3 bases, with 7 bases left between them. CDR3 sequence reads: CAWTYDYNSPLHF. CDR3 DNA: TGTGCCTGGACGTATGACTATAATTCACCCCTCCACTTT.

The chain combines TRBV27 with TRBJ2-5; D unclear. Looked up from germline, CDR1 is MNHEY and CDR2 is SMNVEV (reference sequence). This CDR3 region has 13 residues. Between the trimmed V and J ends, which lost 6 bases and 10 bases, there was a span of 18 bases. For the CDR3, the DNA is TGTGCCAGCAGCCTGCGGAACTCCTACAACCAGTACTTC. Translating gives CASSLRNSYNQYF.

This clone appeared a few times. The chain carries TRBV7-9 and TRBJ2-1; TRBD2 is a possible D gene (5 bases). CDR3 length: 18 residues. Germline CDR1 and CDR2: SEHNR and FQNEAQ (reference sequence). V was trimmed by 5 bases and J by 0 bases, leaving 20 bases between them. The CDR3: CASSRPSGAESSYNEQFF. CDR3 sequence (DNA): TGTGCCAGCAGCCGTCCCAGCGGAGCAGAGAGCTCCTACAATGAGCAGTTCTTC.

The chain carries TRBV7-8 and TRBJ1-4; D perhaps matches TRBD1 (6 bases). Trimming left V 5 bases short and J 8 bases short, with 18 bases between. The CDR3 consists of 15 residues. CDR1 is SGHVS, CDR2 FQNEAQ, per germline. The CDR3 here is CASSPRTATLEKLFF. The CDR3 region has the DNA TGTGCCAGCAGCCCCAGGACAGCCACCCTAGAAAAACTGTTTTTT.

The genes are TRBV4-3 and TRBJ2-5; D uncertain. The tail of the sequence fits TRBJ2-7 better, so the J call may be wrong. This CDR3 region has 15 residues. Germline CDR1 and CDR2: LGHNA and YSLEER. CDR3 DNA: TGCGCCAGCAGCCAAGACCCGGCAGCCTCCTACGAGCAGTACTTC. Translating gives CASSQDPAASYEQYF.

This chain links TRBV11-2 with TRBJ1-1; 8 nucleotides align to TRBD1. The CDR3 totals 18 residues. The V segment lost 4 bases and the J segment 0 bases; nucleotides outside the gene matches: 13. The V gene's germline CDR1 is SGHAT and CDR2 FQNNGV. The CDR3 sequence is CASSYPTTGANMNTEAFF. CDR3 nucleotides: TGTGCCAGCAGCTACCCCACGACAGGGGCTAACATGAACACTGAAGCTTTCTTT.

The V and J genes are TRBV5-4 and TRBJ2-3; 13 bases match TRBD2. With V trimmed by 2 bases and J by 4 bases, 4 bases remained unmatched. CDR3 length equals 16 residues. Germline V gives CDR1 SGHNT, CDR2 YYREEE (reference sequence). The CDR3 reads CASSFRLAGGSDTQYF. The CDR3 coding sequence is TGTGCCAGCAGCTTCAGACTAGCGGGGGGATCAGATACGCAGTATTTT.

The CDR3 bases are TGTGCCAGCAGCCCGACCACAGATACGCAGTATTTT. As protein: CASSPTTDTQYF. This chain uses TRBV7-3 with TRBJ2-3; D unresolved. From germline, CDR1 is SGHTA and CDR2 FQGTGA. Trimming removed 5 bases at V and 2 bases at J, with 5 bases between. The CDR3 has 12 amino acids.

The chain is built from TRBV7-6 and TRBJ2-3, with 10 bases lining up with TRBD2. Trimming removed 5 bases from V and 6 bases from J; junction bases left unmatched: 8. The CDR3 has 15 amino acids. Germline CDR1 reads SGHVS; CDR2 reads FNYEAQ. This chain's CDR3 is CASSALAGGSDTQYF. Here the CDR3 DNA reads TGTGCCAGCAGCGCCTTAGCGGGGGGTTCGGATACGCAGTATTTT.

The J gene is TRBJ1-3, the V gene TRBV10-2; no definite D call. This CDR3 spans 13 amino acids. The V gene's germline CDR1 is WSHSY and CDR2 SAAADI. Trimming shortened V by 9 bases and J by 0 bases, and 9 bases separated the two germline ends. Here the CDR3 DNA reads TGCGCCAGTCAAAGCCCCTCTGGAAACACCATATATTTT. It yields the protein CASQSPSGNTIYF.

The V gene is TRBV5-5, the J gene TRBJ1-5; D perhaps matches TRBD1 (6 bases). The CDR3 is 16 residues long. The germline V and J ends were trimmed by 4 bases and 3 bases, with 17 bases remaining between them. Germline loops: CDR1 SGHKS, CDR2 YYEKEE (reference sequence). DNA for the CDR3: TGTGCCAGCAGCATACAGGGCCCAGAAAACAATCAGCCCCAGCATTTT. This codes for CASSIQGPENNQPQHF. The variable domain in full, completed from reference TRBV5-5 and TRBJ1-5, reads DAGVTQSPTHLIKTRGQQVTLRCSPISGHKSVSWYQQVLGQGPQFIFQYYEKEERGRGNFPDRFSARQFPNYSSELNVNALLLGDSALYLCASSIQGPENNQPQHFGDGTRLSIL.

The V gene is TRBV9, the J gene TRBJ2-1; D is perhaps TRBD2 (6 bases). This CDR3 contains 16 residues. V lost 2 bases and J lost 5, with 17 bases in between. Per the germline V gene, CDR1 is SGDLS and CDR2 is YYNGEE. The CDR3 loop reads CASSVSLAVADNEQFF. The CDR3 nucleotides read TGTGCCAGCAGCGTGTCACTTGCGGTAGCGGACAATGAGCAGTTCTTC.

The chain has TRBV5-4 and TRBJ1-4; 11 nucleotides agree with TRBD1. Trimming cost V 0 bases and J 8 bases; bases outside gene matches: 0. Germline V gene lookup returns CDR1 SGHNT and CDR2 YYREEE (reference sequence). The CDR3 sequence is 14 residues long. The CDR3 sequence is CASSLGDRGEKLFF. DNA of the CDR3: TGTGCCAGCAGCTTGGGGGACAGGGGGGAAAAACTGTTTTTT.

This clone counts as medium-sized (0.01 to 0.1%). The J gene is TRBJ2-7, the V gene TRBV5-4; 7 bases are a match to TRBD1. Unmatched junction bases numbered 6, after V lost 0 bases and J lost 6 bases. From germline, CDR1 is SGHNT and CDR2 YYREEE (reference sequence). The CDR3 extends over 14 amino acids. CDR3 amino acids: CASSLGQGYGEQYF. CDR3 DNA sequence: TGTGCCAGCAGCTTGGGACAGGGTTACGGCGAGCAGTACTTC.